This TCR beta chain is from a study of T cell repertoires in cytomegalovirus infection. On the study more broadly: Public TCR beta signatures provided an indication of both CMV infection and a matching HLA type.

This clonotype was seen ten or more times. Its antigen is unidentified. The study, taken as a whole, reports: In two of eight donors, the top clonotype was HLA-C-restricted CMV-specific.

TCRdb redid the calling of the reads with MiXCR, one entry per CDR3 protein. The sample includes tens of thousands of distinct CDR3 sequences, 20% to 30% of them seen just once. The TCR was taken from a human donor in good health (CMV status not recorded). Some clones in this sample may be carry-over from other donors' samples. The starting material was CD8+ T cells from cultured PBMCs, obtained from culture after CMV antigen stimulation.

The CDR3 DNA follows: TGTGCCAGCGGCGGGGGGGGAAAACTGTTTTTT. Translating gives CASGGGGKLFF. The rearrangement uses TRBV7-9 and TRBJ1-4, with D tentatively TRBD1 (5 bases). This CDR3 spans 11 amino acids. Germline CDR1 is SEHNR and CDR2 is FQNEAQ (reference sequence). Trimming removed 8 bases from V and 10 bases from J, with 11 bases in between.